This TCR beta chain was captured in a study of T cell responses to AZD1222 COVID-19 vaccine. Assay used: immunoSEQ multiplex PCR; TCRdb lists only in-frame clones, some missing. The sample holds over 100,000 clones, around 90% seen once. Concerning this clone itself: What it binds is not known.

Findings and limits, study-wide: At 160-218 and 743-854, vaccine-associated CD4 TCRs were dominant, and they spanned spike. Breadth and depth of Spike-specific TCRs rose after two AZD1222 doses. There were mostly white British donors and more females than males, and clonal diversity was possibly underestimated. Reports say nearly half of spike-specific TCRs go after unmutated variant regions.

Germline CDR1 is SGHTS and CDR2 is YDEGEE. After removal of 3 bases from V and 6 bases from J, the junction contained 3 bases not matched to a gene. CDR3 length: 13 amino acids. The sample in question was peripheral blood, obtained on day 0 of AZD1222 vaccination. V and J are TRBV5-8 and TRBJ2-3; 8 nucleotides agree with TRBD2. The source is an adult in good health. Written as DNA, the CDR3 is TGTGCCAGCAGCTCGCGGGGGGCGGATACGCAGTATTTT. Translating gives CASSSRGADTQYF.